This is a list of T cell receptor beta chains from one sample in a study of neoadjuvant anti-PD-1 for oral cavity cancer. Libraries were prepared by immunoSEQ multiplex PCR; TCRdb keeps only in-frame clonotypes and omits some of them. The sample holds 9,500 to 15,000 clones, approximately 63% seen once. The source material was tumor tissue, sampled before nivolumab (anti-PD-1) treatment. Source of these receptors: a person aged 35-79 years with oral cavity squamous cell carcinoma. The donor label of this sample is uncertain. Both conserved end residues are part of each CDR3. A D gene is named only where the DNA matches it firmly. For some rows the clone size is stated as once, few or many, or as a class when expanded; others skip it.

abundance: NA; j_gene: TRBJ1-1; v_gene: TRBV18; d_gene: NA; CDR3nt: TGTGCCAGCTCCCGGACAGACGTTGCTTTCTTT; CDR3aa: CASSRTDVAFF
abundance: NA; j_gene: TRBJ2-7; v_gene: TRBV11-2; d_gene: TRBD1; CDR3nt: TGTGCCAGCAGCGGACAGGGGCCCTACGAGCAGTACTTC; CDR3aa: CASSGQGPYEQYF
abundance: few; j_gene: TRBJ2-2; v_gene: TRBV9; d_gene: TRBD1; CDR3nt: TGTGCCAGCAGCGTGGGTCAGGGGGCTAGCGGGGAGCTGTTTTTT; CDR3aa: CASSVGQGASGELFF
abundance: NA; j_gene: TRBJ1-2; v_gene: TRBV5-4; d_gene: NA; CDR3nt: TGTGCCAGCAGGAAGGACAGTACGAACTATGGCTACACCTTC; CDR3aa: CASRKDSTNYGYTF
abundance: NA; j_gene: TRBJ2-5; v_gene: TRBV2; d_gene: NA; CDR3nt: TGTGCCAGCAGGATAGGGGGGGTACACCAAGAGACCCAGTACTTC; CDR3aa: CASRIGGVHQETQYF
abundance: NA; j_gene: TRBJ2-7; v_gene: TRBV28; d_gene: NA; CDR3nt: TGTGCCAGCAGCTCGAGTTTCGAGCAGTACTTC; CDR3aa: CASSSSFEQYF
abundance: NA; j_gene: TRBJ2-2; v_gene: TRBV2; d_gene: TRBD2; CDR3nt: TGTGCCAGCACCCCACTAGCGGGGGGCCCGGGGACCGAGGAGCTGTTTTTT; CDR3aa: CASTPLAGGPGTEELFF
abundance: NA; j_gene: TRBJ2-3; v_gene: TRBV4-1; d_gene: NA; CDR3nt: TGCGCCAGCAGCCAAGATACCGGCATTCGGGCAGATACGCAGTATTTT; CDR3aa: CASSQDTGIRADTQYF
abundance: NA; j_gene: TRBJ2-1; v_gene: TRBV19; d_gene: TRBD2; CDR3nt: TGTGCCAGTAGTACCGACCGGGACTACCTCAATGAGCAGTTCTTC; CDR3aa: CASSTDRDYLNEQFF
abundance: NA; j_gene: TRBJ1-4; v_gene: TRBV5-1; d_gene: NA; CDR3nt: TGCGCCAGCAGCTTGGGAGGGTTGGGCCTCCAGAAAAAACTGTTTTTT; CDR3aa: CASSLGGLGLQKKLFF
abundance: NA; j_gene: TRBJ2-2; v_gene: TRBV9; d_gene: TRBD2; CDR3nt: TGTGCCAGCAGCGTAGTCCCATTAGCGGGGAACACCGGGGAGCTGTTTTTT; CDR3aa: CASSVVPLAGNTGELFF
abundance: NA; j_gene: TRBJ1-3; v_gene: TRBV21-1; d_gene: NA; CDR3nt: TGTGCCAGCAGCAAAGTTCTCAGGGGACGGGATGGAAACACCATATATTTT; CDR3aa: CASSKVLRGRDGNTIYF
abundance: once; j_gene: TRBJ2-1; v_gene: TRBV5-1; d_gene: NA; CDR3nt: TGCGCCAGCACCCCTCAGTGGGCGAGCTCCTACAATGAGCAGTTCTTC; CDR3aa: CASTPQWASSYNEQFF
abundance: NA; j_gene: TRBJ1-2; v_gene: TRBV6-5; d_gene: NA; CDR3nt: TGTGCCAGCAGTTTTCGGACGGAGACCTATGGCTACACCTTC; CDR3aa: CASSFRTETYGYTF
abundance: few; j_gene: TRBJ1-5; v_gene: TRBV7-9; d_gene: NA; CDR3nt: TGTGCCAGCAGCTTAGAGGTACCGGGACAGCCCCAGCATTTT; CDR3aa: CASSLEVPGQPQHF
abundance: NA; j_gene: TRBJ2-2; v_gene: TRBV9; d_gene: NA; CDR3nt: TGTGCCAGCAGCGTAGGCCTCCGCAACACCGGGGAGCTGTTTTTT; CDR3aa: CASSVGLRNTGELFF
abundance: NA; j_gene: TRBJ2-2; v_gene: TRBV4-1; d_gene: NA; CDR3nt: TGCGCCAGCAGCTTCCGGCGGTCACAGAACACCGGGGAGCTGTTTTTT; CDR3aa: CASSFRRSQNTGELFF
abundance: NA; j_gene: TRBJ2-3; v_gene: TRBV6-4; d_gene: TRBD1; CDR3nt: TGTGCCAGCAGTACTAAGGGGGCAGGCACAGATACGCAGTATTTT; CDR3aa: CASSTKGAGTDTQYF
abundance: NA; j_gene: TRBJ2-1; v_gene: TRBV29-1; d_gene: NA; CDR3nt: TGCAGCGCCCCCGGAACAGGGTATTACAATGAGCAGTTCTTC; CDR3aa: CSAPGTGYYNEQFF
abundance: NA; j_gene: TRBJ2-2; v_gene: TRBV7-3; d_gene: TRBD2; CDR3nt: TGTGCCAGCAGCTTAATTACGGGAGGGCCTGGGGAGCTGTTTTTT; CDR3aa: CASSLITGGPGELFF
abundance: few; j_gene: TRBJ1-2; v_gene: TRBV25-1; d_gene: TRBD1; CDR3nt: TGTGCCAGCAGTTCCCGGGACAGCCTCCTCTATGGCTACACCTTC; CDR3aa: CASSSRDSLLYGYTF
abundance: once; j_gene: TRBJ2-2; v_gene: TRBV11-1; d_gene: NA; CDR3nt: TGTGCCAGCAGCTTAGAGTCACCTGGGGAGCTGTTTTTT; CDR3aa: CASSLESPGELFF
abundance: NA; j_gene: TRBJ1-2; v_gene: TRBV6-1; d_gene: NA; CDR3nt: TGTGCCAGCAGTTCCCAGACCCGGGCGGAAGGCTACACCTTC; CDR3aa: CASSSQTRAEGYTF
abundance: NA; j_gene: TRBJ2-1; v_gene: TRBV5-5; d_gene: TRBD1; CDR3nt: TGTGCCAGCAGCATAGGGACAGGTGAGCAGTTCTTC; CDR3aa: CASSIGTGEQFF
abundance: few; j_gene: TRBJ1-3; v_gene: TRBV10-2; d_gene: TRBD1; CDR3nt: TGCGCCAGCTCCGCCGGGGACAGCTCTGGAAACACCATATATTTT; CDR3aa: CASSAGDSSGNTIYF
abundance: NA; j_gene: TRBJ2-3; v_gene: TRBV5-1; d_gene: TRBD2; CDR3nt: TGCGCCAGCAGCTTGGGACTAGCGGGAAGCACAGATACGCAGTATTTT; CDR3aa: CASSLGLAGSTDTQYF
abundance: NA; j_gene: TRBJ2-7; v_gene: TRBV5-5; d_gene: NA; CDR3nt: TGTGCCAGCAGCTCGGACATCTTTAGCTACGAGCAGTACTTC; CDR3aa: CASSSDIFSYEQYF
abundance: NA; j_gene: TRBJ1-6; v_gene: TRBV9; d_gene: TRBD1; CDR3nt: TGTGCCAGCAGCGTAGTCGGACAGGCCCTCCACTTT; CDR3aa: CASSVVGQALHF
abundance: NA; j_gene: TRBJ1-2; v_gene: TRBV19; d_gene: TRBD1; CDR3nt: TGTGCCAGTAGTTTGTCCTCTCGCGGGACAGGGTCATATGGCTACACCTTC; CDR3aa: CASSLSSRGTGSYGYTF
abundance: NA; j_gene: TRBJ2-7; v_gene: TRBV7-6; d_gene: NA; CDR3nt: TGTGCCAGCAGCTTATCTACTGACGAGCAGTACTTC; CDR3aa: CASSLSTDEQYF
abundance: NA; j_gene: TRBJ2-1; v_gene: TRBV5-1; d_gene: NA; CDR3nt: TGCGCCAGCAGACAGCAGACAGGAAACAATGAGCAGTTCTTC; CDR3aa: CASRQQTGNNEQFF
abundance: NA; j_gene: TRBJ2-2; v_gene: TRBV5-6; d_gene: TRBD2; CDR3nt: TGTGCCAGCAGCTTCGGGACTACGAACACCGGGGAGCTGTTTTTT; CDR3aa: CASSFGTTNTGELFF
abundance: NA; j_gene: TRBJ1-2; v_gene: TRBV15; d_gene: NA; CDR3nt: TGTGCCACCAGCAGTGGGAACTATGGCTACACCTTC; CDR3aa: CATSSGNYGYTF
abundance: medium-sized; j_gene: TRBJ1-6; v_gene: TRBV5-4; d_gene: NA; CDR3nt: TGTGCCAGCAGCTTGCGGTCAAGTACGAATTCACCCCTCCACTTT; CDR3aa: CASSLRSSTNSPLHF
abundance: NA; j_gene: TRBJ2-7; v_gene: TRBV5-1; d_gene: NA; CDR3nt: TGCGCCAGCAGCTTGGCACGCCACTACGAGCAGTACTTC; CDR3aa: CASSLARHYEQYF
abundance: once; j_gene: TRBJ1-6; v_gene: TRBV6-5; d_gene: NA; CDR3nt: TGTGCCAGCAGTCGGACAGAGCATAATTCACCCCTCCACTTT; CDR3aa: CASSRTEHNSPLHF
abundance: NA; j_gene: TRBJ1-6; v_gene: TRBV5-1; d_gene: TRBD1; CDR3nt: TGTGCCAGCAGCCCCACCGGGACAGGGGTTTCACCCCTCCACTTT; CDR3aa: CASSPTGTGVSPLHF
abundance: NA; j_gene: TRBJ2-1; v_gene: TRBV5-8; d_gene: TRBD1; CDR3nt: TGTGCCAGCTTTGACAGGGGTTTCGTCAATGAGCAGTTCTTC; CDR3aa: CASFDRGFVNEQFF